Shown below are 2 T cell receptor beta chains from a single sample sequenced in a study of blood T cell repertoires in COVID-19. TCRdb keeps only in-frame clones here, not all; method: immunoSEQ multiplex PCR. This sample yields some 200,000 clones, of which 87% are seen a single time; about 7% belongs to the top ten. Sequencing was carried out using PBMCs or T cells enriched from blood (not recorded which). All receptors come from a man younger than 45 in a cohort exposed to, infected with or recovered from COVID-19 (not recorded which).

This clone was detected once. The chain has TRBV7-8 and TRBJ2-7; 11 nucleotides match TRBD2. CDR1 and CDR2 from the germline V gene are SGHVS and FQNEAQ. The CDR3 has 16 amino acids. Trimming cost V 4 bases and J 1 base; bases outside gene matches: 6. CDR3 nucleotide sequence: TGTGCCAGCAGCTCCAGACTAGCGGGGCCGTCCTACGAGCAGTACTTC. Translation gives CASSSRLAGPSYEQYF.

This clone came up once. The chain carries TRBV6-2 or TRBV6-3 and TRBJ2-2; TRBD2 matches at 8 bases. The germline V gene encodes CDR1 MNHEY and CDR2 SVGEGT. The CDR3 spans 17 residues. The V and J ends lost 5 bases and 2 bases, in that order; junction bases with no gene match: 10. The CDR3 DNA is TGTGCCAGCAGTCCGTTATTTAGCGGGATCAACACCGGGGAGCTGTTTTTT. It is translated as CASSPLFSGINTGELFF.